This T cell receptor beta chain was sequenced during a study of beta chain features in type 1 diabetes. Findings of the study overall: In every one of the four CD4+ subsets, TCRB CDR3s were moderately but significantly shorter in Type 1 diabetes patients.

Expressed TCRB transcripts got sequenced, as all isolated RNA was reverse transcribed. Using immunoSEQ multiplex PCR, the repertoire was profiled, and TCRdb retains in-frame clones only, with some absent. The sample consists of about 160,000 clones, roughly 60% of them appearing once. V shed 3 bases, J shed 6 bases, and the junction held 4 bases outside the gene matches. The germline V gene encodes CDR1 SQVTM and CDR2 ANQGSEA. There are 12 residues in the CDR3. This clone has more than one count but fewer than ten. Its antigen remains unknown. The sequence was collected from a man between 25 and 39 years old with type 1 diabetes. The sequencing input was naive CD4+ T cells from blood. The rearrangement links TRBV29-1 to TRBJ2-5; 7 nucleotides align to TRBD1. CDR3 region: CSVDQGEKTQYF. The CDR3 DNA reads as TGCAGCGTTGACCAGGGGGAAAAGACCCAGTACTTC.